The clone carrying this TCR beta chain has only a few counts. The data stem from a study of molecular identifiers for immune sequencing clone quantification. Preparation methods for the bulk TCR libraries were those previously described, with listed TCR primers. One entry per CDR3 protein results from TCRdb running MiXCR on the PCR reads. The table includes some 580,000 distinct CDR3 sequences, about 25% detected once. The germline V gene has CDR1 MNHEY and CDR2 SVGEGT. Trimming pared 6 bases from V and 4 bases from J, leaving 10 bases between. The CDR3 loop spans 13 amino acids. The J gene is TRBJ2-1, the V gene TRBV6-2 or TRBV6-3; tentative D call: TRBD2 (6 bases). The sequence came from a human donor in good health. Some libraries in this study had Jurkat cell RNA spiked in. Material for sequencing was naive CD8+ T cells from blood, with Jurkat cell RNA spiked in. The subset: FACS-sorted CD8+CD4-CCR7+CD45RA+ naive T cells. The CDR3 nucleotides read TGTGCCAGCAGCGATAGCGGTTACAATGAGCAGTTCTTC. It is translated as CASSDSGYNEQFF.